This record covers a single TCR beta chain. V shed 7 bases, J shed 3 bases, and the junction held 4 bases outside the gene matches. Germline loops: CDR1 WSHSY, CDR2 SAAADI. CDR3 size: 13 residues. The sample belongs to a study of blood T cell repertoires in COVID-19. Only in-frame clones appear in the TCRdb table, and some are missing; sequencing was by immunoSEQ multiplex PCR. The sample includes tens of thousands of clones, 65% to 90% of them seen just once. The clonotype was recovered from a human donor in a cohort sampled during active COVID-19. The material sequenced was peripheral blood. This chain connects TRBV10-2 to TRBJ2-7, with 9 bases aligning to TRBD2. The CDR3 DNA sequence: TGCGCCAGCAAGGTTAGCGGGAGCTACGAGCAGTACTTC. Translated: CASKVSGSYEQYF.